The rows below give T cell receptor beta chains drawn from one sample of a study of blood T cell repertoires in COVID-19. Here immunoSEQ multiplex PCR was the method, and the copy in TCRdb shows in-frame clones only, minus some. The repertoire holds some 80,000 clones, with 80% to 85% as singletons. The specimen sequenced was peripheral blood. The origin of the receptors is a woman in her 70s with acute or convalescent COVID-19. CDR3s include the opening cysteine and the closing phenylalanine or tryptophan. The D gene is left open where the match is weak. Size is omitted from some rows. Given values are once, few, many or a class for expanded clones.

DNA | CDR3 | D | J | V | size
TGTGCCAGCAGCCAAGGGCAGGGGGCGGACCATGGCTACACCTTC | CASSQGQGADHGYTF | TRBD1 | TRBJ1-2 | TRBV4-2 | NA
TGTGCCAGCAGCCCTAGCGGGAACTATGAGCAGTTCTTC | CASSPSGNYEQFF | TRBD2 | TRBJ2-1 | TRBV9 | NA
TGTGCCAGTAGTATAAGGCACTCGGGCACTGAAGCTTTCTTT | CASSIRHSGTEAFF | NA | TRBJ1-1 | TRBV19 | few
TGTGCCACGGGAACCGGGACAGGGACGTACAATGAGCAGTTCTTC | CATGTGTGTYNEQFF | TRBD1 | TRBJ2-1 | TRBV24-1 | NA
TGTGCCAGCAGCCAAGACCGACAGCGCACAGATACGCAGTATTTT | CASSQDRQRTDTQYF | NA | TRBJ2-3 | TRBV14 | once
TGTGCCAGCAGTCTGGACAGGGGCCCCTACGAGCAGTACTTC | CASSLDRGPYEQYF | TRBD1 | TRBJ2-7 | TRBV27 | NA
TGTGCCAGCAGTGAAATTGACAGGGGGCAAGAGACCCAGTACTTC | CASSEIDRGQETQYF | TRBD1 | TRBJ2-5 | TRBV25-1 | NA
TGTGCCAGCAGCAAGGGGACAGGGGGGGAGACCCAGTACTTC | CASSKGTGGETQYF | TRBD1 | TRBJ2-5 | TRBV5-4 | NA
TGTGCCAGCATCTTGACGCCGAGGATCTACAATGAGCAGTTCTTC | CASILTPRIYNEQFF | NA | TRBJ2-1 | TRBV27 | NA
TGCGCCAGCAGCTTAGTAGGACTAGCGGGAGCTGGGGAGACCCAGTACTTC | CASSLVGLAGAGETQYF | TRBD2 | TRBJ2-5 | TRBV5-1 | NA
TGTGCCAGCAGCCGACAGGGAACGAACACTGAAGCTTTCTTT | CASSRQGTNTEAFF | TRBD1 | TRBJ1-1 | TRBV7-8 | NA
TGTGCCACCAAACCAGGACTAGCGGGAGGCATCGAGCAGTTCTTC | CATKPGLAGGIEQFF | TRBD2 | TRBJ2-1 | TRBV15 | NA
TGTGCCAGTAGGACACAGGGGGAGAATTCACCCCTCCACTTT | CASRTQGENSPLHF | TRBD1 | TRBJ1-6 | TRBV19 | few
TGTGCCAGCAGCCACCCCACGGGACTAGCGGGAGGAAAGAACACCGGGGAGCTGTTTTTT | CASSHPTGLAGGKNTGELFF | TRBD2 | TRBJ2-2 | TRBV7-8 | NA
TGTGCCTGGAGTGCAGGGTCTGGAAACACCATATATTTT | CAWSAGSGNTIYF | NA | TRBJ1-3 | TRBV30 | NA
TGTGCCAGCAGCGTCCCGGGGGCTAATGAAAAACTGTTTTTT | CASSVPGANEKLFF | NA | TRBJ1-4 | TRBV5-4 | NA
TGTGCCAGCAGCTCCGGACTGACCCCGAACACCGGGGAGCTGTTTTTT | CASSSGLTPNTGELFF | NA | TRBJ2-2 | TRBV7-9 | NA
TGTGCCAGCAGCCCTCAGACAGGAAATCAAGAGACCCAGTACTTC | CASSPQTGNQETQYF | NA | TRBJ2-5 | TRBV7-2 | NA
TGTGCCAGTAGTCAGGGGGCCGGCACCGGGGAGCTGTTTTTT | CASSQGAGTGELFF | TRBD1 | TRBJ2-2 | TRBV19 | NA
TGTGCCAGTAGTATAGAGGAGACCGGGAGGAATCAGCCCCAGCATTTT | CASSIEETGRNQPQHF | NA | TRBJ1-5 | TRBV19 | NA
TGTGCCAGCAGGAAATCGTGGACAGGGGATGGCTACACCTTC | CASRKSWTGDGYTF | NA | TRBJ1-2 | TRBV21-1 | NA
TGTGCCAGCACCCCTGGGGGGGCCTACGAAGCTTTCTTT | CASTPGGAYEAFF | NA | TRBJ1-1 | TRBV6-6 | NA
TGTGCCAGCAGCAAAACCCGACACGAGACAGGGGTTGAGGAGACCCAGTACTTC | CASSKTRHETGVEETQYF | NA | TRBJ2-5 | TRBV21-1 | NA
TGTGCCAGCAGCTTAGTCCCGGACTCAAGCGAGCAGTACTTC | CASSLVPDSSEQYF | NA | TRBJ2-7 | TRBV7-2 | few
TGCGCCAGCAGCCAACAACTGGGGGCTAGCCTCTCCTACGAGCAGTACTTC | CASSQQLGASLSYEQYF | NA | TRBJ2-7 | TRBV4-1 | NA
TGTGCCAGCAGCTTAGAAGACAGCTCTGGAAACACCATATATTTT | CASSLEDSSGNTIYF | NA | TRBJ1-3 | TRBV7-4 | NA
TGTGCCAGCAGCCTCGACAGCCGAACAACCTATGGCTACACCTTC | CASSLDSRTTYGYTF | NA | TRBJ1-2 | TRBV7-2 | NA